Sequencing of this TCR beta chain was carried out in a study of blood T cell repertoires in COVID-19. Study-level information: Whether acute or convalescent, the COVID-19 samples came from the United States, Italy and Spain.

The table came from immunoSEQ multiplex PCR; TCRdb's copy has only in-frame clones and leaves some out. Among roughly 250,000 clones, 80% to 90% were seen once, and the ten largest hold roughly 4%. Recruits, aged roughly 18 to 90 years, lived in some 25 US areas. Cohort allocation depended upon clinical history that participants reported. The sequenced material came from PBMCs or T cells enriched from blood (not recorded which). The receptor comes from a young woman who had recovered from COVID-19.

Here the CDR3 reads CASSPRSTSGGTGELFF. CDR3 bases: TGTGCCAGCAGTCCCCGAAGCACTAGCGGGGGGACCGGGGAGCTGTTTTTT. The rearrangement uses TRBV7-8 and TRBJ2-2; TRBD2 aligns across 12 bases. The germline V gene has CDR1 SGHVS and CDR2 FQNEAQ. After removal of 6 bases from V and 5 bases from J, the junction contained 10 bases not matched to a gene. The CDR3 loop spans 17 amino acids.